This T cell receptor (beta chain) derives from a study of blood T cells in healthy people across ages. Overall study findings and caveats: CMV status of donors was not determined, possibly confounding expanded clonotype changes. Compared with aged donors, long-lived donors showed fewer expanded clones, suggesting selection.

Germline CDR1 and CDR2: DFQATT and SNEGSKA (reference sequence). The CDR3 length is 13 residues. Between the trimmed V and J ends, which lost 0 bases and 2 bases, there was a span of 7 bases. Remarks on this clonotype: As yet, its antigen is unknown.

Then a second PCR, running roughly 7 to 12 cycles, was carried out with a sample-barcoded 5' primer and a J-beta primer mix. TCRdb re-analysed the 5' RACE reads in MiXCR, keeping a single row per CDR3 protein. The data show 1.5 million to 2 million distinct CDR3 sequences, with roughly two fifths seen just once and around 23% held by the top ten. Source material: blood. This chain links TRBV20-1 with TRBJ1-2; the D is unclear. This TCR derives from a human donor in good health. The chain's CDR3 is CSARDPVNYGYTF. The CDR3, as DNA: TGCAGTGCTAGAGATCCCGTGAACTATGGCTACACCTTC.